Here is one T cell receptor beta chain with its context. Its antigen is undetermined. Per germline, CDR1 SNHLY and CDR2 FYNNEI. The length of the CDR3 is 11 residues. V lost 5 bases and J lost 13, with 12 bases in between. TCRdb recomputed calls from the 5' RACE reads with MiXCR, one row per CDR3 protein. Here the sample spans 1.5 million to 2 million distinct CDR3 sequences, roughly 35% being singletons. This sample is drawn from a study of identical twins. Study-level findings and limits: Memory repertoires lacked the insertion deficit that abundant cord blood beta clonotypes showed. Because invariant MAIT and iNKT cells could be present, zero-insertion analyses could be partly confounded.

All of the donors were Caucasians in good health. This receptor was identified in a newborn girl in good health. The sample consisted of cord blood. V gene TRBV2 combines with J gene TRBJ2-1; no definite D call. The CDR3 region has the DNA TGTGCCAGCAGTATACAAGAGACCCAGTTCTTC. Protein: CASSIQETQFF.